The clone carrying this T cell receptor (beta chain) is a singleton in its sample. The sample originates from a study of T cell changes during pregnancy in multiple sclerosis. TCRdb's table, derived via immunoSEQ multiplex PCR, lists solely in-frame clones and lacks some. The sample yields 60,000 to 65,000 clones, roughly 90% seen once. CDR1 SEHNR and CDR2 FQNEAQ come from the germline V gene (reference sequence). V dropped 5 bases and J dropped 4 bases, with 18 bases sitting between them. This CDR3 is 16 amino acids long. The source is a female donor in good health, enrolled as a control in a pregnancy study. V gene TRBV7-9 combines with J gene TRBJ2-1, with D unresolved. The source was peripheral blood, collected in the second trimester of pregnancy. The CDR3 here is CASSPIKAYLYNEQFF. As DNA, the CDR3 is TGTGCCAGCAGCCCCATAAAAGCCTATTTGTACAATGAGCAGTTCTTC.